One sample yielded the 17 T cell receptor beta chains listed below, sequenced in a study of T cell responses to AZD1222 COVID-19 vaccine. The protocol was immunoSEQ multiplex PCR, while the TCRdb copy is restricted to in-frame clones and leaves out a portion. The sample has some 120,000 clones, 92% seen once. This specimen was peripheral blood, taken 28 days after the second AZD1222 dose. The receptors here all came from an adult who received the AZD1222 COVID-19 vaccine.

The chain has TRBV6-5 and TRBJ1-1; D is perhaps TRBD1 (5 bases). Looked up from germline, CDR1 is MNHEY and CDR2 is SVGAGI. CDR3 length: 13 amino acids. The V and J ends lost 7 bases and 6 bases respectively, with 15 bases between them. CDR3 sequence (DNA): TGTGCCAGCATTCAGGGAGTTGGGGCTGAAGCTTTCTTT. Amino acid sequence: CASIQGVGAEAFF.

This chain joins TRBV28 and TRBJ2-7, with D possibly TRBD2 on 6 matching bases. The V gene's germline CDR1 is MDHEN and CDR2 SYDVKM. This CDR3 spans 15 amino acids. V dropped 5 bases and J dropped 2 bases, with 16 bases sitting between them. CDR3: CASSPWDGGTYEQYF. Written as DNA, the CDR3 is TGTGCCAGCAGTCCATGGGATGGAGGGACCTACGAGCAGTACTTC. The variable domain in full, completed from reference TRBV28 and TRBJ2-7, reads DVKVTQSSRYLVKRTGEKVFLECVQDMDHENMFWYRQDPGLGLRLIYFSYDVKMKEKGDIPEGYSVSREKKERFSLILESASTNQTSMYLCASSPWDGGTYEQYFGPGTRLTVT.

This clone was observed once. The gene calls are TRBV5-1 and TRBJ1-1, with 7 bases aligning to TRBD1. The V segment lost 3 bases and the J segment 1 base; nucleotides outside the gene matches: 9. Germline V gene data show CDR1 as SGHRS and CDR2 as YFSETQ. The CDR3 sequence is 16 residues long. DNA for the CDR3: TGCGCCAGCAGCTCATTCGCCGGGACAGCGAACACTGAAGCTTTCTTT. Amino acid sequence: CASSSFAGTANTEAFF. The full variable domain, with the rest looked up from reference TRBV5-1 and TRBJ1-1, is KAGVTQTPRYLIKTRGQQVTLSCSPISGHRSVSWYQQTPGQGLQFLFEYFSETQRNKGNFPGRFSGRQFSNSRSEMNVSTLELGDSALYLCASSSFAGTANTEAFFGQGTRLTVV.

The chain has TRBV30 and TRBJ2-5; D gene uncertain. Trimming shortened V by 4 bases and J by 7 bases, and 16 bases separated the two germline ends. The CDR3 consists of 13 residues. CDR1 is GTSNPN and CDR2 is SVGIG in the germline V gene (reference sequence). CDR3 loop: CAWITDSGLTQYF. CDR3 DNA sequence: TGTGCCTGGATTACTGATTCCGGGTTGACCCAGTACTTC. The variable domain in full, with the rest retrieved from reference TRBV30 and TRBJ2-5, is SQTIHQWPATLVQPVGSPLSLECTVEGTSNPNLYWYRQAAGRGLQLLFYSVGIGQISSEVPQNLSASRPQDRQFILSSKKLLLSDSGFYLCAWITDSGLTQYFGPGTRLLVL.

V and J are TRBV5-4 and TRBJ2-7; TRBD2 might be the D (5 bases). This CDR3 is built from 13 residues. The V end was cut by 4 bases, the J end by 1 base, with 9 bases between. Germline CDR1 SGHNT, CDR2 YYREEE (reference sequence). This chain's CDR3 is CASSPGGSYEQYF. CDR3 in DNA: TGTGCCAGCAGCCCCGGCGGGTCCTACGAGCAGTACTTC.

This rearrangement joins TRBV5-6 to TRBJ2-5; D is undetermined. Trimming cost V 4 bases and J 2 bases, with 12 bases left between them. The germline CDR1 and CDR2 sequences are SGHDT and YYEEEE. The CDR3 covers 14 residues. CDR3 DNA: TGTGCCAGCAGCCCGGAGCTCTTACAAGAGACCCAGTACTTC. It is translated as CASSPELLQETQYF. Variable domain in full (rest from reference TRBV5-6 and TRBJ2-5): DAGVTQSPTHLIKTRGQQVTLRCSPKSGHDTVSWYQQALGQGPQFIFQYYEEEERQRGNFPDRFSGHQFPNYSSELNVNALLLGDSALYLCASSPELLQETQYFGPGTRLLVL.

In nucleotides, the CDR3 is TGTGCCAGCAGCCAAGGGGGACAGGGGGCGCGACAGCCCCAGCATTTT. Translating it yields CASSQGGQGARQPQHF. This sequence joins TRBV3-1 (or the pseudogene TRBV3-2) and TRBJ1-5, with 12 bases matching TRBD1. V shed 1 base and J 7 bases; nucleotides not matched to a gene: 5. This CDR3 has 16 amino acids. Germline values: CDR1 LGHDT, CDR2 YNNKEL (reference sequence).

Concerning this clone itself: One junction end disagrees with the germline gene, perhaps due to a read error. J is TRBJ2-3 and V is TRBV7-7, with 11 bases matching TRBD1. CDR3 length equals 15 residues. Per the germline V gene, CDR1 is SSHAT and CDR2 is FNYEAQ (reference sequence). DNA of the CDR3: TGTGCTAGCAGTCGCGGGACAGGGGGGATAGATACGCAGTATTTT. Translation gives CASSRGTGGIDTQYF.

This chain connects TRBV19 to TRBJ2-1; D ambiguous. In germline, CDR1 is LNHDA, CDR2 SQIVND (reference sequence). The CDR3 length is 15 residues. V was shortened by 5 bases and J by 0 bases, with 11 bases between the two germline ends. The CDR3 sequence: CASSRQGSSYNEQFF. The CDR3 DNA is TGTGCCAGTAGTCGACAAGGAAGCTCCTACAATGAGCAGTTCTTC.

This chain joins TRBV27 and TRBJ1-5; tentatively, D is TRBD1 (6 bases). The CDR3 covers 14 residues. Germline values: CDR1 MNHEY, CDR2 SMNVEV (reference sequence). V shed 5 bases and J shed 2 bases, with 10 bases lying between them. The CDR3 sequence is CASSPGHGNQPQHF. Here the CDR3 DNA reads TGTGCCAGCAGTCCGGGACATGGCAATCAGCCCCAGCATTTT.

This clone occurred once. The genes are TRBV6-6 and TRBJ2-5, with 7 positions matching TRBD1. Unmatched junction bases numbered 9, after V lost 4 bases and J lost 7 bases. This CDR3 has 14 amino acids. The V gene's germline CDR1 is MNHNY and CDR2 SVGAGI (reference sequence). CDR3 nucleotide sequence: TGTGCCAGCAGTTCAACAGGGGATGTGGGGACCCAGTACTTC. Amino acid sequence: CASSSTGDVGTQYF.

V usage is TRBV28 and J usage is TRBJ2-2; D not certain. CDR1 is MDHEN and CDR2 is SYDVKM in the germline V gene. Trimming took 7 bases from V and 5 from J, leaving 14 bases between them. CDR3 length: 14 residues. As DNA, the CDR3 is TGTGCCAGCAAGATCAAGAAGAGGACCGGGGAGCTGTTTTTT. It is translated as CASKIKKRTGELFF.

This chain joins TRBV11-2 and TRBJ1-3, with D maybe TRBD1 (5 bases). V shed 2 bases and J shed 3 bases, with 8 bases lying between them. The germline gives CDR1 SGHAT, CDR2 FQNNGV. This CDR3 contains 14 residues. CDR3 in DNA: TGTGCCAGCAGCTTATCGGGACTTGGAAACACCATATATTTT. Its translation: CASSLSGLGNTIYF.

Comment on this clone: This specimen includes other DNA sequences encoding the same CDR3. This chain uses TRBV18 with TRBJ1-1; no clear D. Per the germline V gene, CDR1 is KGHSH and CDR2 is LQKENI. The CDR3 covers 13 residues. The V end lost 2 bases, the J end lost 0 bases, and 4 bases lay between the germline ends. CDR3 nucleotides: TGTGCCAGCTCACCATCGATGAACACTGAAGCTTTCTTT. Translated: CASSPSMNTEAFF.

The chain links TRBV6-6 to TRBJ2-2, with D maybe TRBD2 (5 bases). V was clipped by 9 bases and J by 5 bases, with 19 bases between them. The V gene's germline CDR1 is MNHNY and CDR2 SVGAGI (reference sequence). This CDR3 is built from 15 residues. The CDR3 sequence is CASTRLSLLTGELFF. For the CDR3, the DNA is TGTGCCAGTACTAGGTTGAGTTTGTTGACCGGGGAGCTGTTTTTT.

This rearrangement joins TRBV19 to TRBJ2-3; 7 bases align to TRBD2. This CDR3 has 17 residues. Germline V lookup: CDR1 LNHDA, CDR2 SQIVND (reference sequence). V was clipped by 6 bases and J by 3 bases; unmatched bases: 15. CDR3 residues: CASSRSGDHTGTDTQYF. The CDR3 DNA reads as TGTGCCAGTAGCCGCAGCGGGGACCACACGGGAACAGATACGCAGTATTTT.

The rearrangement uses TRBV10-1 and TRBJ2-5, with 7 bases lining up with TRBD2. V dropped 4 bases and J dropped 4; count of bases not matched to a gene: 12. This CDR3 has 16 residues. CDR1 is WNHNN and CDR2 is SYGVQD in the germline V gene (reference sequence). CDR3 sequence: CASSASEGGVGETQYF. CDR3 sequence (DNA): TGCGCCAGCAGTGCCTCAGAGGGAGGGGTTGGAGAGACCCAGTACTTC.